This T cell receptor (beta chain) was captured by sequencing in a study of CD4+ T cells in melanoma. Data came from immunoSEQ multiplex PCR; TCRdb stores just in-frame clones and leaves some out. The sample records about 50,000 clones, roughly nine tenths being singletons. The CDR3 length is 14 residues. Germline values: CDR1 SGHDT, CDR2 YYEEEE. The V end was cut by 0 bases, the J end by 5 bases, with 10 bases between. The receptor was derived from a human donor with melanoma. Material: peripheral blood. The chain combines TRBV5-6 with TRBJ2-3; D ambiguous. This chain's CDR3 is CASSLAVGKDTQYF. CDR3 sequence (DNA): TGTGCCAGCAGCTTGGCCGTGGGGAAAGATACGCAGTATTTT.